What follows describes a single T cell receptor (beta chain). These data belong to a study of cytomegalovirus exposure and HLA in healthy donors. PCR was performed using 60 Vbeta and 13 Jbeta primers. Clones were read by immunoSEQ multiplex PCR, and TCRdb kept only the in-frame ones, dropping some. The data show under 250,000 clones, almost 85% seen once. This CDR3 region has 15 residues. V trimming: 4 bases; J trimming: 9 bases; junction bases outside the gene matches: 12. Germline CDR1 reads MDHEN; CDR2 reads SYDVKM. The TCR was taken from a woman between 45 and 65 years old in good health and CMV-seronegative. The source material was PBMCs. This sequence joins TRBV28 and TRBJ2-1, with TRBD2 matching over 7 bases. The CDR3 sequence: CASSSGGTPGGEQFF. CDR3 nucleotides: TGTGCCAGCAGTTCTGGGGGAACTCCGGGGGGTGAGCAGTTCTTC.